Each of the 21 T cell receptor beta chains below was sequenced from the same sample in a study of yellow fever vaccine responses in identical twins. MiXCR, applied by TCRdb to the RT-PCR reads, yields one record per CDR3 protein. The sample lists 30,000 to 40,000 distinct CDR3 sequences; less than 70% were seen once. This specimen was T cells from blood (PBMCs), unsorted or a sorted subset (not recorded which), taken before or after yellow fever vaccination (not recorded which). These receptors were collected from a woman between 18 and 30 years old who received the yellow fever vaccine.

The chain combines TRBV29-1 with TRBJ1-1; weak D call: TRBD1 (6 bases). V was shortened by 0 bases and J by 7 bases, with 12 bases between the two germline ends. Per the germline V gene, CDR1 is SQVTM and CDR2 is ANQGSEA. This CDR3 is 13 amino acids long. Here the CDR3 DNA reads TGCAGCGTTGAAGATAGGGGGGTTAGTGAAGCTTTCTTT. Protein: CSVEDRGVSEAFF.

This clonotype was seen a single time. The chain carries TRBV7-3 and TRBJ2-1; 9 positions agree with TRBD2. The length of the CDR3 is 16 residues. Germline V gives CDR1 SGHTA, CDR2 FQGTGA. V shed 6 bases and J 3 bases; nucleotides not matched to a gene: 9. The CDR3 reads CASSSGLANNYNEQFF. CDR3 bases: TGTGCCAGCAGTTCGGGACTAGCAAACAACTACAATGAGCAGTTCTTC.

V gene TRBV5-5 combines with J gene TRBJ1-5; D is unresolved. V was trimmed by 0 bases and J by 1 base, leaving 8 bases between them. CDR3 size: 15 residues. Germline V gene sequence: CDR1 SGHKS, CDR2 YYEKEE (reference sequence). The CDR3 protein is CASSLAGTSNQPQHF. The CDR3 coding sequence is TGTGCCAGCAGCTTGGCAGGAACCAGCAATCAGCCCCAGCATTTT. The full variable domain, rest sourced from reference TRBV5-5 and TRBJ1-5, is DAGVTQSPTHLIKTRGQQVTLRCSPISGHKSVSWYQQVLGQGPQFIFQYYEKEERGRGNFPDRFSARQFPNYSSELNVNALLLGDSALYLCASSLAGTSNQPQHFGDGTRLSIL.

The chain recombines TRBV12-3 or TRBV12-4 with TRBJ2-7, with D unclear. The CDR3 loop spans 14 amino acids. The ends were cut back, 3 bases at V and 4 bases at J, with 13 bases in the middle. CDR3 region: CASSFPGSRYEQYF. CDR3 nucleotide sequence: TGTGCCAGCAGTTTCCCGGGCAGCCGATACGAGCAGTACTTC.

The V gene is TRBV2, the J gene TRBJ2-7; D gene ambiguous. Trimming took off 3 bases at V and 2 bases at J, with 11 bases between the two ends. The CDR3 is 14 amino acids. Germline-derived CDR1 and CDR2 are SNHLY and FYNNEI. The CDR3 bases are TGTGCCAGCAGTGAGACTGTGGGGACCTACGAGCAGTACTTC. Translating gives CASSETVGTYEQYF. Drawing the rest from reference TRBV2 and TRBJ2-7, the complete variable domain is EPEVTQTPSHQVTQMGQEVILRCVPISNHLYFYWYRQILGQKVEFLVSFYNNEISEKSEIFDDQFSVERPDGSNFTLKIRSTKLEDSAMYFCASSETVGTYEQYFGPGTRLTVT.

This clonotype turned up a few times. V usage is TRBV20-1 and J usage is TRBJ2-3; possibly TRBD1 for D (5 bases). CDR1 and CDR2 (germline): DFQATT, SNEGSKA (reference sequence). This CDR3 is 13 amino acids long. V dropped 3 bases and J dropped 4 bases, with 11 bases sitting between them. The CDR3 is CSASGASADTQYF. The CDR3, as DNA: TGCAGTGCTAGTGGGGCGTCGGCAGATACGCAGTATTTT.

This clonotype was recorded only once. The genes are TRBV11-3 and TRBJ1-5, with D unclear. Germline lookup yields CDR1 SGHNT and CDR2 YENEEA. Trimming cost V 5 bases and J 8 bases, with 13 bases left between them. The CDR3 is 13 amino acids. CDR3 nucleotide sequence: TGTGCCAGCAGCCGGTGGGTTTTGGAGCCCCAGCATTTT. Amino acid sequence: CASSRWVLEPQHF. The full variable domain, with the rest looked up from reference TRBV11-3 and TRBJ1-5, is EAGVVQSPRYKIIEKKQPVAFWCNPISGHNTLYWYLQNLGQGPELLIRYENEEAVDDSQLPKDRFSAERLKGVDSTLKIQPAELGDSAVYLCASSRWVLEPQHFGDGTRLSIL.

The chain uses TRBV7-6 and TRBJ2-7; the match to TRBD2 covers 7 bases. V shed 3 bases and J 4 bases; nucleotides not matched to a gene: 12. The CDR3 is 16 amino acids. CDR1 SGHVS and CDR2 FNYEAQ come from the germline V gene. The CDR3 region is CASSFLAVTSSYEQYF. The CDR3 bases are TGTGCCAGCAGCTTCCTAGCCGTGACTAGCTCGTACGAGCAGTACTTC.

A few counts support this clonotype. The chain carries TRBV20-1 and TRBJ1-3; 9 bases line up with TRBD1. Germline CDR1 DFQATT, CDR2 SNEGSKA (reference sequence). The CDR3 totals 14 residues. J was trimmed by 2 bases and V by 5 bases; bases with no gene match: 4. CDR3 DNA sequence: TGCAGTGCTCTTAGGACAGGGGCTGGAAACACCATATATTTT. Protein: CSALRTGAGNTIYF.

The rearrangement links TRBV12-3 or TRBV12-4 to TRBJ1-2; D possibly corresponds to TRBD1 (6 bases). The CDR3 is made up of 13 amino acids. Trimming left V 5 bases short and J 0 bases short, with 7 bases between. CDR3 DNA sequence: TGTGCCAGCAGTGGACAGCCTAACTATGGCTACACCTTC. Residues: CASSGQPNYGYTF.

This clonotype was observed a few times. This chain connects TRBV28 to TRBJ1-1; D unresolved. Trimming removed 6 bases at V and 4 bases at J, with 15 bases between. The germline V gene has CDR1 MDHEN and CDR2 SYDVKM. CDR3 length equals 14 residues. CDR3 amino acids: CASRTPEGATEAFF. The DNA for the CDR3 is TGTGCCAGCAGGACACCCGAGGGAGCCACTGAAGCTTTCTTT.

The chain is built from TRBV3-1 and TRBJ2-7; D gene uncertain. Trimming took off 1 base at V and 2 bases at J, with 6 bases between the two ends. The CDR3 loop spans 13 amino acids. Per germline, CDR1 LGHDT and CDR2 YNNKEL (reference sequence). The CDR3 DNA is TGTGCCAGCAGCCAAGGCCACCCCTACGAGCAGTACTTC. Translation gives CASSQGHPYEQYF.

This clonotype was seen a few times. The rearrangement joins TRBV29-1 to TRBJ1-2, with 9 bases matching TRBD1. The V gene's germline CDR1 is SQVTM and CDR2 ANQGSEA. V shed 7 bases, J shed 8 bases, and the junction held 8 bases outside the gene matches. This CDR3 is built from 12 residues. The CDR3 loop reads CSATQGARGYTF. The CDR3 DNA follows: TGCAGCGCCACACAGGGGGCGCGGGGCTACACCTTC.

The chain has TRBV13 and TRBJ2-1; possible D gene TRBD1, 5 bases. The CDR3 extends over 16 amino acids. The ends were cut back, 7 bases at V and 2 bases at J, with 18 bases in the middle. Germline values: CDR1 PRHDT, CDR2 FYEKMQ (reference sequence). The CDR3 DNA is TGTGCCAGCACCGACGACAGATACCCTACCTACAATGAGCAGTTCTTC. It specifies CASTDDRYPTYNEQFF.

The V gene is TRBV29-1, the J gene TRBJ1-6; 7 positions match TRBD1. With V trimmed by 5 bases and J by 7 bases, 11 bases remained unmatched. Per germline, CDR1 SQVTM and CDR2 ANQGSEA. This CDR3 region has 15 residues. The CDR3, as DNA: TGCAGCGTTAAAGCTACAGGGGACATAAATTCACCCCTCCACTTT. It codes for CSVKATGDINSPLHF. The full variable domain, in which reference TRBV29-1 and TRBJ1-6 provide the parts outside the CDR3, is SAVISQKPSRDICQRGTSLTIQCQVDSQVTMMFWYRQQPGQSLTLIATANQGSEATYESGFVIDKFPISRPNLTFSTLTVSNMSPEDSSIYLCSVKATGDINSPLHFGNGTRLTVT.

The chain links TRBV18 to TRBJ2-3, with unresolved D. Germline lookup yields CDR1 KGHSH and CDR2 LQKENI. The CDR3 contains 13 residues. Trimming took off 3 bases at V and 0 bases at J, with 4 bases between the two ends. Here the CDR3 reads CASSPQSTDTQYF. The CDR3 DNA reads TGTGCCAGCTCACCCCAGAGCACAGATACGCAGTATTTT.

The rearrangement uses TRBV4-1 and TRBJ2-3; D remains unclear. The germline V gene has CDR1 MGHRA and CDR2 YSYEKL. The CDR3 totals 11 residues. V shed 6 bases and J shed 0 bases, with 1 base lying between them. CDR3 protein: CASRSTDTQYF. CDR3 coding DNA: TGCGCCAGCAGGAGCACAGATACGCAGTATTTT.

This sequence joins TRBV7-7 and TRBJ1-1, with D unclear. V was shortened by 0 bases and J by 5 bases, with 7 bases between the two germline ends. The CDR3 has 13 amino acids. The germline V gene encodes CDR1 SSHAT and CDR2 FNYEAQ (reference sequence). The DNA for the CDR3 is TGTGCCAGCAGCTTAGCCCTAATGACTGAAGCTTTCTTT. Protein sequence: CASSLALMTEAFF.

This clonotype was counted between two and nine times. This chain connects TRBV20-1 to TRBJ2-1; TRBD2 matches 7 bases. The CDR3 loop spans 16 amino acids. CDR1 and CDR2 from the germline V gene are DFQATT and SNEGSKA (reference sequence). Trimming at V came to 3 bases and at J to 0 bases, leaving 8 bases not matched to a gene. The CDR3 protein is CSASSPLAASYNEQFF. For the CDR3, the DNA is TGCAGTGCTAGTTCCCCTCTAGCGGCCTCCTACAATGAGCAGTTCTTC.

This clonotype turned up a few times. The CDR3, as DNA: TGTGCCAGCAGTTTTGGACTAGCGGGGGCCAATGAGCAGTTCTTC. Translation: CASSFGLAGANEQFF. The chain has TRBV28 and TRBJ2-1; 13 bases match TRBD2. CDR1 and CDR2 (germline): MDHEN, SYDVKM. The trim removed 3 bases at V and 6 bases at J, leaving 2 bases unmatched. The CDR3 totals 15 residues.

The CDR3 reads CASSLGLPEAFF. For the CDR3, the DNA is TGTGCCAGCAGCTTGGGCCTCCCTGAAGCTTTCTTT. This chain joins TRBV11-2 and TRBJ1-1; the D is unclear. CDR3 size: 12 residues. Per germline, CDR1 SGHAT and CDR2 FQNNGV. V lost 3 bases and J lost 6, with 8 bases in between.